Listed below are T cell receptor beta chains from one sample, sequenced in a study of Graves' ophthalmopathy and Graves' hyperthyroidism. One entry per CDR3 protein results from TCRdb running MiXCR on the multiplex PCR reads. The sample includes some 1.1 million distinct CDR3 sequences, less than 45% of them seen just once. Input material: peripheral blood or thyroid tissue (not recorded which). These receptors were taken from an adult man with Graves' hyperthyroidism. CDR3s include the opening cysteine and the closing phenylalanine or tryptophan. A D gene is named only where the DNA matches it firmly. A row's size may be missing; if present it is once, few, many or a size class.

>NA|14|TRBV6-5|TRBJ1-3|NA
TGTGCCAGCACTGGGGTAGTCTCTGGAAACACCATATATTTT
CASTGVVSGNTIYF
>many|14|TRBV20-1|TRBJ2-2|NA
TGCAGTGCTAGAGTACAGGCAGGCACCGGGGAGCTGTTTTTT
CSARVQAGTGELFF
>NA|15|TRBV7-4|TRBJ1-6|TRBD1
TGTGCCAGCAGCTTAGCGTTGGGACAGGGGACACCCCTCCACTTT
CASSLALGQGTPLHF
>NA|13|TRBV7-2|TRBJ1-6|NA
TGTGCCAGCAGCTCACAAGCCAATCAGCCCCTCCACTTT
CASSSQANQPLHF
>NA|16|TRBV14|TRBJ1-5|TRBD1
TGTGCCAGCAGCCAATGGGTAGGCAGGGGGAATCAGCCCCAGCATTTT
CASSQWVGRGNQPQHF
>many|14|TRBV29-1|TRBJ1-2|NA
TGCAGCGTTGATCCCACAGTCGATAACTATGGCTACACCTTC
CSVDPTVDNYGYTF
>few|13|TRBV3-1|TRBJ2-7|NA
TGTGCCAGCAGCCAAGGCAGTGGCGACGAGCAGTACTTC
CASSQGSGDEQYF
>few|16|TRBV7-3|TRBJ2-7|TRBD2
TGTGCCAGCACTAGGCCCAGGACTAGCGGTACCTACGAGCAGTACTTC
CASTRPRTSGTYEQYF
>NA|18|TRBV7-9|TRBJ1-5|NA
TGTGCCAGCAGCTACAGTGCCCCTGGGTCCTTAGACAATCAGCCCCAGCATTTT
CASSYSAPGSLDNQPQHF
>many|20|TRBV2|TRBJ1-1|TRBD1
TGTGCCAGCAGTGACGGTGGGCCAGGGGGCGTCCGGTCTATGAACACTGAAGCTTTCTTT
CASSDGGPGGVRSMNTEAFF